This T cell receptor (beta chain) comes out of a study of blood T cell repertoires in COVID-19. Across the study: Italy, Spain and the United States were the sources of the convalescent and acute COVID-19 samples. PBMCs, B-cell-depleted T cells, or T cells were the source of the cDNA or gDNA that made up the material.

The V and J ends lost 1 base and 5 bases, in that order; junction bases with no gene match: 10. Germline lookup yields CDR1 SGHTA and CDR2 FQGTGA. CDR3 size: 17 residues. Original data processing: Amplified reference gene primers provided the basis for estimating nucleated cell counts. Sequencing used immunoSEQ multiplex PCR; TCRdb keeps in-frame clones, though not all of them. D and trimming come from the DNA, and the V and J calls and clone size come from that table. The table lists about 120,000 clones, 90% of them singletons. The TCR was taken from a man aged 55-75 years with COVID-19, enrolled during active disease. The chain combines TRBV7-3 with TRBJ2-5; TRBD2 aligns across 10 bases. Source material: peripheral blood. The CDR3 nucleotides are TGTGCCAGCAGCTTAAGTCTCCTAGCGGGAGTGGATGAGACCCAGTACTTC. Protein product: CASSLSLLAGVDETQYF.